This TCR beta chain is drawn from a study of low-dose radiotherapy and immunotherapy resistance in tumors. Time point defined: before trial treatment. This clonotype came up a few times. With TRAV- and TRBV-specific primers, first-strand cDNA was made, covering the alpha and beta chains. Amplification, which lasted 20 PCR cycles, used a constant-region primer and V-primer adapter to amplify TCRs. TCRdb reprocessed the reads with MiXCR, giving one entry per CDR3 protein. The sample includes tens of thousands of distinct CDR3 sequences, around 17% of them seen just once. CDR1 MDHEN and CDR2 SYDVKM come from the germline V gene. J gave up 6 bases and V 7 bases, and 6 bases lay outside the gene matches. The CDR3 totals 13 residues.

The specimen was PBMCs, collected before treatment. This rearrangement joins TRBV28 to TRBJ2-3, with 8 bases aligning to TRBD2. The sequence derives from a male donor with prostate cancer. The CDR3 bases are TGTGCCAGCATGTACGGGGGGGCGGATACGCAGTATTTT. The encoded protein is CASMYGGADTQYF.